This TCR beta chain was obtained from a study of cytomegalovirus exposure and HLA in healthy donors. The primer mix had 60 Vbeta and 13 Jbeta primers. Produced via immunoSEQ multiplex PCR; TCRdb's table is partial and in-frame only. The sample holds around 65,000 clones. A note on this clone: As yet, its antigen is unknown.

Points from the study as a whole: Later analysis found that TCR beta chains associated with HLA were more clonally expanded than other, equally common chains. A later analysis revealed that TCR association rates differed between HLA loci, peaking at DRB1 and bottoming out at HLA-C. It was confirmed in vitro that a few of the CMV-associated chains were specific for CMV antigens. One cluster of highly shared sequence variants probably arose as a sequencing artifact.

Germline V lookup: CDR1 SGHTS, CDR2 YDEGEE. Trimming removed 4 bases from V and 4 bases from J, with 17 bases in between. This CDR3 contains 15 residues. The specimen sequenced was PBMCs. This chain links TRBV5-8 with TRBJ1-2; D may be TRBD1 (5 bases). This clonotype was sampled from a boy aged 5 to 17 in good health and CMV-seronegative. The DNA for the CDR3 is TGTGCCAGCAGCAGGGGACTCCTGCAGGGCTATGGCTACACCTTC. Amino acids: CASSRGLLQGYGYTF.